This is a list of T cell receptor beta chains from one sample in a study of CD8+ T cells in alopecia areata. TCRdb's copy holds only in-frame clones and misses some; the assay was immunoSEQ multiplex PCR. The data show 180,000 or so clones, roughly 53% seen once. This sample comprised CD8+ T cells sorted from blood, obtained at week 24, from a patient treated with tofacitinib. Receptors originate from a human donor with alopecia areata. Each CDR3 is given with its conserved first and last residue. A D gene is named only where the DNA matches it firmly. Part of the rows lack a size; the others show once, few, many or a class for expanded clones.

CDR3nt: TGCGCCAGCAGCGCTGATAGCGGATCACAAGAGACCCAGTACTTC; CDR3aa: CASSADSGSQETQYF; abundance: medium-sized; v_gene: TRBV4-1; d_gene: NA; j_gene: TRBJ2-5
CDR3nt: TGCAGCGTTGTCCAGGGACGTACTGAAGCTTTCTTT; CDR3aa: CSVVQGRTEAFF; abundance: NA; v_gene: TRBV29-1; d_gene: NA; j_gene: TRBJ1-1
CDR3nt: TGTGCCAGTAGTATAGGGACAGCCGCTGAAGCTTTCTTT; CDR3aa: CASSIGTAAEAFF; abundance: NA; v_gene: TRBV19; d_gene: NA; j_gene: TRBJ1-1
CDR3nt: TGTGCCAGCAGCCTAGGACAGGGCGATGAGCAGTTCTTC; CDR3aa: CASSLGQGDEQFF; abundance: NA; v_gene: TRBV11-2; d_gene: TRBD1; j_gene: TRBJ2-1
CDR3nt: TGTGCCAGCAGTGAATGGGACAGTAACACCGGGGAGCTGTTTTTT; CDR3aa: CASSEWDSNTGELFF; abundance: NA; v_gene: TRBV25-1; d_gene: TRBD1; j_gene: TRBJ2-2
CDR3nt: TGTGCCTGGAGTGTAGGTAGCGGGGGGGCTGATGAGCAGTTCTTC; CDR3aa: CAWSVGSGGADEQFF; abundance: NA; v_gene: TRBV30; d_gene: TRBD2; j_gene: TRBJ2-1
CDR3nt: TGTGCCAGCAGCTTGGGGCACAACACTGAAGCTTTCTTT; CDR3aa: CASSLGHNTEAFF; abundance: NA; v_gene: TRBV5-6; d_gene: NA; j_gene: TRBJ1-1
CDR3nt: TGCGCCAGCAGCTTGAGGCGCGCGGACACTGAAGCTTTCTTT; CDR3aa: CASSLRRADTEAFF; abundance: NA; v_gene: TRBV5-1; d_gene: NA; j_gene: TRBJ1-1
CDR3nt: TGCGCCAGCAGCCGTAACGTTGGGGCTGAAGCTTTCTTT; CDR3aa: CASSRNVGAEAFF; abundance: NA; v_gene: TRBV4-3; d_gene: NA; j_gene: TRBJ1-1
CDR3nt: TGTGCCAGCATTCAGGATGGGCGCTCCTACAATGAGCAGTTCTTC; CDR3aa: CASIQDGRSYNEQFF; abundance: NA; v_gene: TRBV2; d_gene: NA; j_gene: TRBJ2-1
CDR3nt: TGTGCCAGCAGCCCTTGGGGGCCGAGGGATAAGAACACTGAAGCTTTCTTT; CDR3aa: CASSPWGPRDKNTEAFF; abundance: NA; v_gene: TRBV4-2; d_gene: NA; j_gene: TRBJ1-1
CDR3nt: TGTGCTAGTGGCCACAGGGGGCCCGGCTATGGCTACACCTTC; CDR3aa: CASGHRGPGYGYTF; abundance: NA; v_gene: TRBV12-5; d_gene: TRBD1; j_gene: TRBJ1-2
CDR3nt: TGTGCCAGCAGCTTAGGGGTAGGGGTAGGCTACGGCTACACCTTC; CDR3aa: CASSLGVGVGYGYTF; abundance: NA; v_gene: TRBV11-2; d_gene: NA; j_gene: TRBJ1-2
CDR3nt: TGTGCCTGGAGAACGAGGTCCTACAATGAGCAGTTCTTC; CDR3aa: CAWRTRSYNEQFF; abundance: NA; v_gene: TRBV30; d_gene: NA; j_gene: TRBJ2-1
CDR3nt: TGTGCCAGCAAGGACCCAGGGGAGGATGAAAAACTGTTTTTT; CDR3aa: CASKDPGEDEKLFF; abundance: few; v_gene: TRBV6-5; d_gene: NA; j_gene: TRBJ1-4
CDR3nt: TGTGCCAGCAGCTTAGGGCGGGGCTGGGACTACGAGCAGTACTTC; CDR3aa: CASSLGRGWDYEQYF; abundance: NA; v_gene: TRBV13; d_gene: NA; j_gene: TRBJ2-7
CDR3nt: TGTGCCAGCAGTGGGGGCTTGGCTCCGAGTGATGGCTACACCTTC; CDR3aa: CASSGGLAPSDGYTF; abundance: NA; v_gene: TRBV27; d_gene: NA; j_gene: TRBJ1-2
CDR3nt: TGTGCCACCAGCAGGTCAGGAAGCTCCTACGAGCAGTACTTC; CDR3aa: CATSRSGSSYEQYF; abundance: NA; v_gene: TRBV15; d_gene: NA; j_gene: TRBJ2-7
CDR3nt: TGCGCCAGCAGCCAAGATGAAGGGGCTACGGGCTACACCTTC; CDR3aa: CASSQDEGATGYTF; abundance: NA; v_gene: TRBV4-3; d_gene: NA; j_gene: TRBJ1-2
CDR3nt: TGCAGCGTAAGGGGGGGCGATGACTATGGCTACACCTTC; CDR3aa: CSVRGGDDYGYTF; abundance: few; v_gene: TRBV29-1; d_gene: NA; j_gene: TRBJ1-2
CDR3nt: TGTGCCAGCAGTCCTAGGGACAGGGTGGTCACTGAAGCTTTCTTT; CDR3aa: CASSPRDRVVTEAFF; abundance: NA; v_gene: TRBV27; d_gene: TRBD1; j_gene: TRBJ1-1
CDR3nt: TGTGCCAGCAGCCAGGACCAAACTTCGTACGAGCAGTACTTC; CDR3aa: CASSQDQTSYEQYF; abundance: NA; v_gene: TRBV14; d_gene: NA; j_gene: TRBJ2-7
CDR3nt: TGTGCCAGTAGTGATCTTGGCTACACCTTC; CDR3aa: CASSDLGYTF; abundance: NA; v_gene: TRBV19; d_gene: NA; j_gene: TRBJ1-2
CDR3nt: TGTGCCAGCAGCTTGGGGTCAGAGACCCAGTACTTC; CDR3aa: CASSLGSETQYF; abundance: NA; v_gene: TRBV11-2; d_gene: NA; j_gene: TRBJ2-5
CDR3nt: TGCGCCAGCAGCCCCTTGGGGGCATCCGGCGGACAGGACACAGATACGCAGTATTTT; CDR3aa: CASSPLGASGGQDTDTQYF; abundance: NA; v_gene: TRBV5-1; d_gene: TRBD1; j_gene: TRBJ2-3
CDR3nt: TGTGCCAGCAGCTTAGGCATACGGGGCGAGGATACGCAGTATTTT; CDR3aa: CASSLGIRGEDTQYF; abundance: once; v_gene: TRBV13; d_gene: NA; j_gene: TRBJ2-3